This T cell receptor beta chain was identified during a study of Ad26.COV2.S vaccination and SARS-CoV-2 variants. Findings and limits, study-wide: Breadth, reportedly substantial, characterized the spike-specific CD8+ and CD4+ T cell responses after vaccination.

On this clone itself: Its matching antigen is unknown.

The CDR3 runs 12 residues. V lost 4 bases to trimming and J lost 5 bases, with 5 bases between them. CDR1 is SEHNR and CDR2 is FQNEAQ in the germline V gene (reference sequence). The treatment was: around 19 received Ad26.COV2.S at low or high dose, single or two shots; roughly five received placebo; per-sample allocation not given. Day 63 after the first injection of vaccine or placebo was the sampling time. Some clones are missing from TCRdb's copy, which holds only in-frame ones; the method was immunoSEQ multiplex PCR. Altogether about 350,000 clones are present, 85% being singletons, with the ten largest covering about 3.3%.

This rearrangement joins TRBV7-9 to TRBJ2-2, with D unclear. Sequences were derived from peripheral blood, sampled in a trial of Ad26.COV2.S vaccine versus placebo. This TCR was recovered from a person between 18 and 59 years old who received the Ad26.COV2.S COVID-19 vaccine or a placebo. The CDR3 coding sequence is TGTGCCAGCAGCTGGGGAACCGGGGAGCTGTTTTTT. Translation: CASSWGTGELFF. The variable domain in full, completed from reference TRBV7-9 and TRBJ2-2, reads DTGVSQNPRHKITKRGQNVTFRCDPISEHNRLYWYRQTLGQGPEFLTYFQNEAQLEKSRLLSDRFSAERPKGSFSTLEIQRTEQGDSAMYLCASSWGTGELFFGEGSRLTVL.